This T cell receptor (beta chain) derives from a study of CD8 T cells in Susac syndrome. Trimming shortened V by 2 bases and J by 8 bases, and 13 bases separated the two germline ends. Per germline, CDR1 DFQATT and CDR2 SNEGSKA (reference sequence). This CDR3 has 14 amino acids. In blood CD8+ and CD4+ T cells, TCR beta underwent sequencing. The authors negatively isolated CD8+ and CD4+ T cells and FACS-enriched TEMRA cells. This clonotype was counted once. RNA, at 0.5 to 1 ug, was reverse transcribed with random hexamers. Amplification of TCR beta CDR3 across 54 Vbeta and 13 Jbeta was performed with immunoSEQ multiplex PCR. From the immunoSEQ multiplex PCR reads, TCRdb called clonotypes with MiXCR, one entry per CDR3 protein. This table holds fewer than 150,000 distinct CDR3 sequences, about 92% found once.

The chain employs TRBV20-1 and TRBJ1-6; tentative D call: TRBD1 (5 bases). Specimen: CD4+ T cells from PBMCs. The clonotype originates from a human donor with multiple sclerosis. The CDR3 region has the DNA TGCAGTGCTAGACCCCCGGGACTAGATTCACCCCTCCACTTT. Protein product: CSARPPGLDSPLHF.